This is a list of T cell receptor beta chains from one sample in a study of shared clonotypes between healthy human individuals. Produced via immunoSEQ multiplex PCR; TCRdb's table is partial and in-frame only. Found here are about 2.2 million clones, over 85% of them singletons; the top ten hold roughly 1.7%. Input material: naive CD8+ T cells from PBMCs. The source of these receptors is a man aged 18-30 years in good health. Some clones in this sample may be carry-over from other donors' samples. Each CDR3 is given with its conserved first and last residue. Each record gives: V gene, clone size, J gene, D gene, CDR3 protein, CDR3 DNA. D genes are given only for firm matches. Expanded clones are given a class, and other clones once, few, many or no size at all.

v_gene: TRBV5-6; abundance: -; j_gene: TRBJ2-7; d_gene: TRBD2; CDR3aa: CASSLAGLAREQYF; CDR3nt: TGTGCCAGCAGCTTGGCGGGACTAGCGCGGGAGCAGTACTTC
v_gene: TRBV27; abundance: -; j_gene: TRBJ2-7; d_gene: -; CDR3aa: CASSFSTGTVTYEQYF; CDR3nt: TGTGCCAGCAGTTTCTCGACCGGGACGGTAACCTACGAGCAGTACTTC
v_gene: TRBV14; abundance: once; j_gene: TRBJ2-7; d_gene: -; CDR3aa: CASSQGLGGPSYEQYF; CDR3nt: TGTGCCAGCAGCCAAGGGTTAGGCGGCCCCTCCTACGAGCAGTACTTC
v_gene: TRBV27; abundance: -; j_gene: TRBJ1-5; d_gene: TRBD1; CDR3aa: CASSPTQGANQPQHF; CDR3nt: TGTGCCAGCAGCCCAACTCAGGGGGCAAATCAGCCCCAGCATTTT
v_gene: TRBV11-1; abundance: -; j_gene: TRBJ2-7; d_gene: -; CDR3aa: CASSLGLETALYEQYF; CDR3nt: TGTGCCAGCAGCTTAGGATTAGAGACAGCCCTCTACGAGCAGTACTTC
v_gene: TRBV15; abundance: -; j_gene: TRBJ2-1; d_gene: -; CDR3aa: CATSRDRGLGGEQFF; CDR3nt: TGTGCCACCAGCAGAGATCGCGGCTTAGGCGGCGAGCAGTTCTTC
v_gene: TRBV15; abundance: once; j_gene: TRBJ2-1; d_gene: TRBD2; CDR3aa: CATSRRNSGRPGEQFF; CDR3nt: TGTGCCACCAGCAGGCGCAATAGCGGGAGGCCGGGGGAGCAGTTCTTC
v_gene: TRBV5-6; abundance: -; j_gene: TRBJ2-1; d_gene: TRBD1; CDR3aa: CASSGYGTGNIEQFF; CDR3nt: TGTGCCAGCAGCGGATACGGGACAGGGAATATTGAGCAGTTCTTC
v_gene: TRBV5-1; abundance: -; j_gene: TRBJ2-7; d_gene: TRBD2; CDR3aa: CASSFSGTAYEQYF; CDR3nt: TGCGCCAGCAGCTTCAGCGGGACCGCCTACGAGCAGTACTTC
v_gene: TRBV5-1; abundance: -; j_gene: TRBJ2-1; d_gene: TRBD2; CDR3aa: CASSLGLAGVKGEQFF; CDR3nt: TGCGCCAGCAGCTTGGGGCTAGCGGGAGTTAAGGGTGAGCAGTTCTTC
v_gene: TRBV28; abundance: -; j_gene: TRBJ2-7; d_gene: -; CDR3aa: CASSTGNYEQYF; CDR3nt: TGTGCCAGCAGTACAGGGAACTACGAGCAGTACTTC
v_gene: TRBV28; abundance: -; j_gene: TRBJ2-7; d_gene: -; CDR3aa: CASSKSGEQYF; CDR3nt: TGTGCCAGCAGCAAAAGTGGCGAGCAGTACTTC